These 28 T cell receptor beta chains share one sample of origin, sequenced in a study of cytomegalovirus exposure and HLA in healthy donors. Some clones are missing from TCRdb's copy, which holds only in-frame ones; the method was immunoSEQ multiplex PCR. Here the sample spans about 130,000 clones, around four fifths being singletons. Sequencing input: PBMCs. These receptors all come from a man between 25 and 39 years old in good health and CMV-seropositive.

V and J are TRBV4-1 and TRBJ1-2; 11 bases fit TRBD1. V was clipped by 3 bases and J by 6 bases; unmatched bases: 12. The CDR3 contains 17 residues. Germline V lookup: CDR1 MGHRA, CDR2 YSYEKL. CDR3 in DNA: TGCGCCAGCAGCCAGGATATCCCCTGGACAGGGGGCCATGGCTACACCTTC. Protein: CASSQDIPWTGGHGYTF.

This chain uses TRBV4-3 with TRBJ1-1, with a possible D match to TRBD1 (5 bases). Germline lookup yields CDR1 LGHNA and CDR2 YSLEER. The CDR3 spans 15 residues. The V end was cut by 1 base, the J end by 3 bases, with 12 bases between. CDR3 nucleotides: TGCGCCAGCAGCCAAGGGTCAGGGCAAGACACTGAAGCTTTCTTT. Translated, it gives CASSQGSGQDTEAFF.

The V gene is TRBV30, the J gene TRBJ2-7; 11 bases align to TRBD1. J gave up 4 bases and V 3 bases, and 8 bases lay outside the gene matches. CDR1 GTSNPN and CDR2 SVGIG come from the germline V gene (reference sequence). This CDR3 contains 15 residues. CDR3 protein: CAWSGRDRGEYEQYF. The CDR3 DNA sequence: TGTGCCTGGAGCGGAAGGGACAGGGGGGAGTACGAGCAGTACTTC.

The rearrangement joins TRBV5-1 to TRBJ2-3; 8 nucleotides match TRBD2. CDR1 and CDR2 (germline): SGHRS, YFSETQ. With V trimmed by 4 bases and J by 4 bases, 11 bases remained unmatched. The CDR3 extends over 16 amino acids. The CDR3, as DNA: TGCGCCAGCAGCCGTCAATTAGGACTAGCATCAGATACGCAGTATTTT. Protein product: CASSRQLGLASDTQYF.

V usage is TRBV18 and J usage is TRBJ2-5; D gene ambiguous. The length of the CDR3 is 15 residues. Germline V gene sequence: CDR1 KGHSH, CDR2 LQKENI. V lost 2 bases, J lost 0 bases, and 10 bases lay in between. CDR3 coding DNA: TGTGCCAGCTCACCAAGGCGGAAAAACCAAGAGACCCAGTACTTC. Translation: CASSPRRKNQETQYF.

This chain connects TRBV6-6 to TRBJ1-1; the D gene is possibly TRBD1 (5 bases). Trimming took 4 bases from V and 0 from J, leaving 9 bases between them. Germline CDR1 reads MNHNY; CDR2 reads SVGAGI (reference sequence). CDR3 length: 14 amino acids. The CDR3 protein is CASSLDNLNTEAFF. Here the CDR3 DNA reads TGTGCCAGCAGTTTGGACAACCTGAACACTGAAGCTTTCTTT.

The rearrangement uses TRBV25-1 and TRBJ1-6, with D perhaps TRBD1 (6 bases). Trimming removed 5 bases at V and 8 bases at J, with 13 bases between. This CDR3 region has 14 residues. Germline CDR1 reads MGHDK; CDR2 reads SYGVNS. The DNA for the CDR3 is TGTGCCAGCAGTTCGGGGCAGGGGTATTCACCCCTCCACTTT. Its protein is CASSSGQGYSPLHF.

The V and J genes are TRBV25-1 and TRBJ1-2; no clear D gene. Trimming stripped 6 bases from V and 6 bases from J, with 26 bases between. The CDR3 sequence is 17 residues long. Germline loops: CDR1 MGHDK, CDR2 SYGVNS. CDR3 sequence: CASSAPGGPSLMDGYTF. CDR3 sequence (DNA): TGTGCCAGCAGCGCCCCGGGAGGTCCTTCTTTAATGGATGGCTACACCTTC.

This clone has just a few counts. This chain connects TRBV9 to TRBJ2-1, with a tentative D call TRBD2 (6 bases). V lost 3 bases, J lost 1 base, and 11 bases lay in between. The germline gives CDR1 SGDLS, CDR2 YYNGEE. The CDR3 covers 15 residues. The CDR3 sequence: CASSAPGTSYNEQFF. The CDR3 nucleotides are TGTGCCAGCAGCGCGCCCGGGACTTCCTACAATGAGCAGTTCTTC.

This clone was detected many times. CDR3 protein: CASSLGGYPYGYTF. CDR3 bases: TGTGCCAGCAGTTTAGGGGGGTATCCCTATGGCTACACCTTC. The J gene is TRBJ1-2, the V gene TRBV27; a weak D match, TRBD1 (5 bases). CDR3 length: 14 amino acids. Trimming cost V 2 bases and J 4 bases, with 11 bases left between them. CDR1 is MNHEY and CDR2 is SMNVEV in the germline V gene (reference sequence).

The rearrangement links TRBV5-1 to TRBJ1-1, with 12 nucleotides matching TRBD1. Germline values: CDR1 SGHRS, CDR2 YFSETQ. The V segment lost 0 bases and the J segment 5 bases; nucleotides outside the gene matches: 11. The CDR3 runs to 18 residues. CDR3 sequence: CASSLGAGTGGRGTEAFF. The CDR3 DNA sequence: TGCGCCAGCAGCTTGGGGGCCGGGACAGGGGGCAGAGGGACTGAAGCTTTCTTT.

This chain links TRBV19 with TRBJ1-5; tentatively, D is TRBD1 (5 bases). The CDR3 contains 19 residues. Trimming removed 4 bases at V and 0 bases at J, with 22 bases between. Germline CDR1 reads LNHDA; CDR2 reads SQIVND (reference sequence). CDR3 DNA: TGTGCCAGTAGTAGGGGGGTAATGAGACAGACATATAGCAATCAGCCCCAGCATTTT. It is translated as CASSRGVMRQTYSNQPQHF.

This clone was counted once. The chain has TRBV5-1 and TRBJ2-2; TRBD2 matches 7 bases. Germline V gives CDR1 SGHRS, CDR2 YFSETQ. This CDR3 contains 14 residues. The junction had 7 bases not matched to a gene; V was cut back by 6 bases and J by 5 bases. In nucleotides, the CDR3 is TGCGCCAGCAACGTGGGAGGGCCGACCGGGGAGCTGTTTTTT. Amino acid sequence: CASNVGGPTGELFF.

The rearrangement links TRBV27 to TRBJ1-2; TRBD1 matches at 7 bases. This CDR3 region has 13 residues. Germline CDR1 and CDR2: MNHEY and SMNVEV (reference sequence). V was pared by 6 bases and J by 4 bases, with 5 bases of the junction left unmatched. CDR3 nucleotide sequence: TGTGCCAGCAGGGAAGGGGGCGCCTATGGCTACACCTTC. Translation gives CASREGGAYGYTF.

In DNA, the CDR3 is TGTGCCAGCAGGGTTCACAGGGGGGTTTTTGCTGAAGCTTTCTTT. Translation gives CASRVHRGVFAEAFF. This chain links TRBV6-1 with TRBJ1-1; 8 bases fit TRBD1. This CDR3 spans 15 amino acids. With 6 bases clipped from V and 6 bases from J, the junction kept 12 bases outside the gene matches. The V gene's germline CDR1 is MNHNS and CDR2 SASEGT.

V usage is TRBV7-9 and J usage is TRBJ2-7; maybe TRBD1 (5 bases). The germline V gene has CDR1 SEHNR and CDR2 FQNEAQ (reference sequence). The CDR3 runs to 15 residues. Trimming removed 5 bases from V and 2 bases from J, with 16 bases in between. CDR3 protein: CASSPYPRQTYEQYF. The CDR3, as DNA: TGTGCCAGCAGCCCCTACCCACGACAGACCTACGAGCAGTACTTC.

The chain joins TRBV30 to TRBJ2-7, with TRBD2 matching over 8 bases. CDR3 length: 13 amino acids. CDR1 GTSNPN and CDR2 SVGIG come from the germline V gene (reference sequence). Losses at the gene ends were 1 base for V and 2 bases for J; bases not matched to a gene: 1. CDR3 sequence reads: CAWSGGGTYEQYF. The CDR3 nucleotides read TGTGCCTGGAGTGGCGGGGGGACCTACGAGCAGTACTTC. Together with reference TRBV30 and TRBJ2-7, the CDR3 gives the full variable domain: SQTIHQWPATLVQPVGSPLSLECTVEGTSNPNLYWYRQAAGRGLQLLFYSVGIGQISSEVPQNLSASRPQDRQFILSSKKLLLSDSGFYLCAWSGGGTYEQYFGPGTRLTVT.

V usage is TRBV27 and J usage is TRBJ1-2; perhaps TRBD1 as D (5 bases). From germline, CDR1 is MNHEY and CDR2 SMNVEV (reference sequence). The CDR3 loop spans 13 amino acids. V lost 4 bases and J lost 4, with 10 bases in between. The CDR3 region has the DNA TGTGCCAGCAGTTATGGGGGGGGCTATGGCTACACCTTC. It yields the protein CASSYGGGYGYTF.

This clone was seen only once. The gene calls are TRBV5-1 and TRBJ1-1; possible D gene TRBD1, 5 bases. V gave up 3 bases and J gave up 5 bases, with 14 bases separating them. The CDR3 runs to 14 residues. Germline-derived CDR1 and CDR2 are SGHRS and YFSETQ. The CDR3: CASSSIGGETEAFF. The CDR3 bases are TGCGCCAGCAGCTCGATCGGGGGTGAGACTGAAGCTTTCTTT. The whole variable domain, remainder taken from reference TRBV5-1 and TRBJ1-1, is KAGVTQTPRYLIKTRGQQVTLSCSPISGHRSVSWYQQTPGQGLQFLFEYFSETQRNKGNFPGRFSGRQFSNSRSEMNVSTLELGDSALYLCASSSIGGETEAFFGQGTRLTVV.

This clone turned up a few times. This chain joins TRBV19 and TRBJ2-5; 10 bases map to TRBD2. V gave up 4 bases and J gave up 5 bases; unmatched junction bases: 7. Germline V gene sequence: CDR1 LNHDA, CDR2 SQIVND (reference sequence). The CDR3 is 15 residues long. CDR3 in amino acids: CASSNLAGGRETQYF. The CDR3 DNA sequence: TGTGCCAGTAGTAACTTAGCGGGGGGAAGGGAGACCCAGTACTTC.

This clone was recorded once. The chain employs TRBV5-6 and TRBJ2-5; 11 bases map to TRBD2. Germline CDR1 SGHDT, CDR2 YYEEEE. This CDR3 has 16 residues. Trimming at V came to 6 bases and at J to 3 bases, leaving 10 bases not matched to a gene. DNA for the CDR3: TGTGCCAGCACCGGTGGGGCTAGCGGGAGGAAAGAGACCCAGTACTTC. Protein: CASTGGASGRKETQYF.

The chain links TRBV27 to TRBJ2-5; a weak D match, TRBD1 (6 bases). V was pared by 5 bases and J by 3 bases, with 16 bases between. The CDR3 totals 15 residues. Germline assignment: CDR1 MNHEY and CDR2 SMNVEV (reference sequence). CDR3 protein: CASSRTGYREETQYF. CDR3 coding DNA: TGTGCCAGCAGTCGCACAGGGTACCGCGAAGAGACCCAGTACTTC.

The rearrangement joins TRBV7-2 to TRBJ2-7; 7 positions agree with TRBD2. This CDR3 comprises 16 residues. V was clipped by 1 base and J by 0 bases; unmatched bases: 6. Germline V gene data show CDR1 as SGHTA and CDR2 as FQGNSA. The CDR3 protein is CASSLDPSGLSYEQYF. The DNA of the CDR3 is TGTGCCAGCAGCTTAGACCCTAGCGGACTCTCCTACGAGCAGTACTTC.

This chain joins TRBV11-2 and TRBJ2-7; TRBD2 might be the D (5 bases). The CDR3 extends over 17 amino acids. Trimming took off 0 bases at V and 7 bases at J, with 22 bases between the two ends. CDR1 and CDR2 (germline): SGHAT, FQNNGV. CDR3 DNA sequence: TGTGCCAGCAGCTTAGAGGGCGGCGGACTCCCGTCGGGGGAGCAGTACTTC. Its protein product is CASSLEGGGLPSGEQYF.

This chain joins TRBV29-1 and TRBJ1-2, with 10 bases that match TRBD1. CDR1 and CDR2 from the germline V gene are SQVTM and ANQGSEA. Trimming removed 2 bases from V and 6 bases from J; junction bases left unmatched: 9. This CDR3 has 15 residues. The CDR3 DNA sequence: TGCAGCGTTGAAAAAATCGGGGGGACAGGGGATGGCTACACCTTC. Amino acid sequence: CSVEKIGGTGDGYTF.

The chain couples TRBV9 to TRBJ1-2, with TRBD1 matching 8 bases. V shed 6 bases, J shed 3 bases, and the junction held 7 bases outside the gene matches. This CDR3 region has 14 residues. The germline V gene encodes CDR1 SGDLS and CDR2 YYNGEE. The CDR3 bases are TGTGCCAGCACCCGCCAGGGACAGGACTATGGCTACACCTTC. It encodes CASTRQGQDYGYTF.

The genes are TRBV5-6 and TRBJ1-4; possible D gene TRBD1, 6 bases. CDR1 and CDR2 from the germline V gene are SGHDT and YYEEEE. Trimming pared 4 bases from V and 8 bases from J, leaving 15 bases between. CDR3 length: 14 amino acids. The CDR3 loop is CASSGGGGAEKLFF. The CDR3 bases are TGTGCCAGCAGCGGCGGCGGGGGCGCGGAAAAACTGTTTTTT. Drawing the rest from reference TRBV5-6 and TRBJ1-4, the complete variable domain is DAGVTQSPTHLIKTRGQQVTLRCSPKSGHDTVSWYQQALGQGPQFIFQYYEEEERQRGNFPDRFSGHQFPNYSSELNVNALLLGDSALYLCASSGGGGAEKLFFGSGTQLSVL.

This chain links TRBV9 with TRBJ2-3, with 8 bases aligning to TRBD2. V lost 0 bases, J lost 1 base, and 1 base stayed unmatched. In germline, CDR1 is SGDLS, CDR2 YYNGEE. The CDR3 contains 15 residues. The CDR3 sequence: CASSVAGGGTDTQYF. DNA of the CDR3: TGTGCCAGCAGCGTAGCGGGAGGGGGCACAGATACGCAGTATTTT.